Below, one T cell receptor beta chain is given with its context. The data were taken from a study of blood T cell repertoires in COVID-19. This CDR3 has 15 residues. Germline CDR1 and CDR2: SGDLS and YYNGEE. J was trimmed by 1 base and V by 3 bases; bases with no gene match: 5. This table comes from immunoSEQ multiplex PCR, and its TCRdb copy is limited to in-frame clones, with some not included. The table shows roughly 28,000 clones, with 77% occurring only once. The V gene is TRBV9, the J gene TRBJ2-5; 8 bases are a match to TRBD2. The sample comprised peripheral blood. The sequence was obtained from a woman aged 70-85 years with active or convalescent COVID-19. DNA of the CDR3: TGTGCCAGCAGCGCCGGGACTAGGCCCCAAGAGACCCAGTACTTC. This encodes CASSAGTRPQETQYF.